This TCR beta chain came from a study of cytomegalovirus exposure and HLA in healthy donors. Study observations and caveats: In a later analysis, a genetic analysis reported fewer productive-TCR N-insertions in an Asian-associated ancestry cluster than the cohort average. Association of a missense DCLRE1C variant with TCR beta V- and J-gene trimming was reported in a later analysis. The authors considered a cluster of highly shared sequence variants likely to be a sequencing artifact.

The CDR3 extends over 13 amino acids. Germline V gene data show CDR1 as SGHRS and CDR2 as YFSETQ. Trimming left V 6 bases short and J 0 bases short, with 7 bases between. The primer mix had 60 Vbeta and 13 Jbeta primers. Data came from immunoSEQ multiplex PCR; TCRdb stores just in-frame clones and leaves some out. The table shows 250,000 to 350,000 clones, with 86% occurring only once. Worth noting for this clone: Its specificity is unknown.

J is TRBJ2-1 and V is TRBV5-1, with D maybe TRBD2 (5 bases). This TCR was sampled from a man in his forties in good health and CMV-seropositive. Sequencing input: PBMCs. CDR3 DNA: TGCGCCAGCACAGCGGTCTCCTACAATGAGCAGTTCTTC. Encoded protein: CASTAVSYNEQFF. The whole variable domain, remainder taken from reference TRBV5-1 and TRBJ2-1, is KAGVTQTPRYLIKTRGQQVTLSCSPISGHRSVSWYQQTPGQGLQFLFEYFSETQRNKGNFPGRFSGRQFSNSRSEMNVSTLELGDSALYLCASTAVSYNEQFFGPGTRLTVL.